These 30 T cell receptor beta chains were sequenced from one sample in a study of cytomegalovirus exposure and HLA in healthy donors. The PCR ran on 60 Vbeta and 13 Jbeta primers. Profiling relied on immunoSEQ multiplex PCR, and the TCRdb table lists in-frame clones only, not all of them. The sample carries about 160,000 clones, under 80% recorded once. The source material was PBMCs. These TCRs come from a female donor in good health and CMV-seronegative.

This clone came up a few times. The same CDR3 is also encoded by other DNA sequences in this sample. This rearrangement joins TRBV27 to TRBJ1-2; the D is unclear. The CDR3 consists of 13 residues. Per germline, CDR1 MNHEY and CDR2 SMNVEV (reference sequence). V lost 2 bases to trimming and J lost 1 base, with 5 bases between them. CDR3 protein: CASSLAGNYGYTF. The CDR3 DNA is TGTGCCAGCAGTTTAGCCGGTAACTATGGCTACACCTTC.

The V and J genes are TRBV6-8 and TRBJ2-1; 9 bases line up with TRBD2. The CDR3 has 15 amino acids. Unmatched junction bases numbered 8, after V lost 4 bases and J lost 7 bases. The germline gives CDR1 MNHGY, CDR2 SAAAGT. In DNA, the CDR3 is TGTGCCAGCAGTTTGGATAGCGGGAGAAGGAATGAGCAGTTCTTC. This codes for CASSLDSGRRNEQFF.

This clone came up a few times. The V gene is TRBV29-1, the J gene TRBJ2-5; D gene uncertain. The V gene lost 2 bases and the J gene lost 3 bases, with 7 bases spanning the gap. CDR3 length: 12 residues. Germline V lookup: CDR1 SQVTM, CDR2 ANQGSEA. CDR3 DNA sequence: TGCAGCGTTGAACACAACAAAGAGACCCAGTACTTC. Its protein is CSVEHNKETQYF.

This clone was detected a few times. The rearrangement links TRBV5-8 to TRBJ2-4, with TRBD2 matching over 7 bases. V lost 4 bases to trimming and J lost 10 bases; unmatched junction nucleotides: 5. This CDR3 region has 12 residues. Germline CDR1 SGHTS, CDR2 YDEGEE. CDR3 in DNA: TGTGCCAGCAGCCAGGGAGGGTATATTCAGTACTTC. It specifies CASSQGGYIQYF.

The chain couples TRBV7-9 to TRBJ2-5, with 10 bases matching TRBD1. Germline assignment: CDR1 SEHNR and CDR2 FQNEAQ (reference sequence). V shed 5 bases, J shed 4 bases, and the junction held 10 bases outside the gene matches. The CDR3 has 16 amino acids. In nucleotides, the CDR3 is TGTGCCAGCAGCGTAAGGGACGGGGACAGGGGAGAGACCCAGTACTTC. Its translation is CASSVRDGDRGETQYF.

This clone showed up just once. The chain employs TRBV2 and TRBJ2-5; D perhaps matches TRBD2 (5 bases). V gave up 5 bases and J gave up 7 bases, with 11 bases separating them. The CDR3 runs to 12 residues. CDR1 is SNHLY, CDR2 FYNNEI, per germline. CDR3 residues: CASSPLSGTQYF. In DNA, the CDR3 is TGTGCCAGCAGTCCCTTGAGCGGGACCCAGTACTTC.

This chain links TRBV10-3 with TRBJ2-1; 11 bases are shared with TRBD2. This CDR3 has 17 residues. Per germline, CDR1 ENHRY and CDR2 SYGVKD. J lost 4 bases, V lost 0 bases, and 5 bases had no gene match. CDR3 nucleotides: TGTGCCATCAGTGAGTCTACTAGCGGGGGCTTTTACAATGAGCAGTTCTTC. Translating gives CAISESTSGGFYNEQFF.

The chain uses TRBV4-1 and TRBJ1-1; D is unclear. The V end was cut by 1 base, the J end by 6 bases, with 12 bases between. This CDR3 is built from 14 residues. CDR1 and CDR2 from the germline V gene are MGHRA and YSYEKL. The DNA for the CDR3 is TGCGCCAGCAGCCAAGCCGGGAGGTGGTCTGAAGCTTTCTTT. Translated: CASSQAGRWSEAFF.

This clone was seen repeatedly, ten times or more. The J gene is TRBJ2-1, the V gene TRBV6-1, with 10 nucleotides matching TRBD1. Germline V gene sequence: CDR1 MNHNS, CDR2 SASEGT. The V and J ends lost 1 base and 8 bases, in that order; junction bases with no gene match: 5. CDR3 length: 15 residues. The CDR3 protein is CASSEEGQGWHEQFF. DNA of the CDR3: TGTGCCAGCAGTGAAGAGGGACAGGGGTGGCATGAGCAGTTCTTC.

This clone was recorded a few times. The chain links TRBV6-1 to TRBJ1-2; a possible D gene is TRBD1 (6 bases). The germline CDR1 and CDR2 sequences are MNHNS and SASEGT. V was cut by 6 bases and J by 6 bases, with 14 bases left in between. The CDR3 totals 13 residues. This CDR3 reads CASRVQGLDGYTF. The CDR3 DNA follows: TGTGCCAGCAGAGTACAGGGTTTAGATGGCTACACCTTC.

The rearrangement links TRBV5-4 to TRBJ1-5; D may be TRBD1 (5 bases). This CDR3 has 15 amino acids. Per the germline V gene, CDR1 is SGHNT and CDR2 is YYREEE (reference sequence). Trimming took 0 bases from V and 4 from J, leaving 11 bases between them. The DNA for the CDR3 is TGTGCCAGCAGCTTGGCTGGGGCAGGGAATCAGCCCCAGCATTTT. Protein: CASSLAGAGNQPQHF.

This sequence joins TRBV28 and TRBJ1-2; a possible D gene is TRBD1 (5 bases). Germline V gene data show CDR1 as MDHEN and CDR2 as SYDVKM. V lost 5 bases, J lost 0 bases, and 13 bases lay in between. There are 15 residues in the CDR3. The CDR3 nucleotides read TGTGCCAGCAGTGCCCCCCTCAGGGCTAACTATGGCTACACCTTC. Its translation: CASSAPLRANYGYTF.

This clone showed up just once. V and J are TRBV10-2 and TRBJ2-5; TRBD2 matches at 10 bases. The CDR3 sequence is 14 residues long. Germline loops: CDR1 WSHSY, CDR2 SAAADI. The V segment lost 5 bases and the J segment 5 bases; nucleotides outside the gene matches: 5. CDR3 residues: CASSTTSGRETQYF. The DNA for the CDR3 is TGCGCCAGCAGTACGACTAGCGGGCGGGAGACCCAGTACTTC.

The CDR3 is CASSPDRWGLNTEAFF. The CDR3 nucleotides are TGTGCCAGTAGTCCCGACAGGTGGGGGCTAAACACTGAAGCTTTCTTT. The rearrangement joins TRBV19 to TRBJ1-1, with D possibly TRBD1 on 6 matching bases. The CDR3 extends over 16 amino acids. Germline assignment: CDR1 LNHDA and CDR2 SQIVND (reference sequence). Trimming cost V 5 bases and J 2 bases, with 18 bases left between them.

CDR3 loop: CASRHTLGQGQGGTEAFF. The CDR3 bases are TGCGCCAGCAGACACACACTGGGACAGGGGCAAGGGGGGACTGAAGCTTTCTTT. The chain carries TRBV5-1 and TRBJ1-1; TRBD1 matches at 10 bases. The CDR3 runs 18 residues. Losses at the gene ends were 5 bases for V and 5 bases for J; bases not matched to a gene: 18. Germline V CDR1 and CDR2: SGHRS, YFSETQ.

This sequence joins TRBV5-6 and TRBJ2-4, with 13 bases fitting TRBD2. J lost 0 bases, V lost 4 bases, and 7 bases had no gene match. CDR3 length equals 18 residues. The V gene's germline CDR1 is SGHDT and CDR2 YYEEEE. The CDR3 protein is CASSPGLAGPLAKNIQYF. Written as DNA, the CDR3 is TGTGCCAGCAGCCCGGGACTAGCGGGACCACTAGCCAAAAACATTCAGTACTTC.

V is TRBV27 and J is TRBJ1-2, with 9 bases lining up with TRBD1. Trimming removed 2 bases from V and 4 bases from J; junction bases left unmatched: 5. Per the germline V gene, CDR1 is MNHEY and CDR2 is SMNVEV (reference sequence). The CDR3 consists of 15 residues. CDR3 region: CASSLGQGTVYGYTF. In DNA form, the CDR3 reads TGTGCCAGCAGTTTAGGACAGGGGACCGTCTATGGCTACACCTTC.

J is TRBJ2-7 and V is TRBV5-1, with D tentatively TRBD2 (6 bases). The CDR3 sequence is 13 residues long. The germline CDR1 and CDR2 sequences are SGHRS and YFSETQ. V gave up 4 bases and J gave up 6 bases, with 14 bases separating them. CDR3 in DNA: TGCGCCAGCAGCCCGGGGGATGGTGGCGAGCAGTACTTC. It specifies CASSPGDGGEQYF.

CDR3 sequence: CAWSLAGPYEQYF. For the CDR3, the DNA is TGTGCCTGGAGTTTAGCGGGGCCCTACGAGCAGTACTTC. V usage is TRBV30 and J usage is TRBJ2-7; 8 nucleotides line up with TRBD2. Germline V gene data show CDR1 as GTSNPN and CDR2 as SVGIG (reference sequence). This CDR3 has 13 amino acids. V lost 2 bases to trimming and J lost 2 bases; unmatched junction nucleotides: 2.

The chain is built from TRBV6-5 and TRBJ1-2; maybe TRBD1 (6 bases). Looked up from germline, CDR1 is MNHEY and CDR2 is SVGAGI. This CDR3 comprises 12 residues. V shed 9 bases and J shed 8 bases, with 16 bases lying between them. The CDR3 nucleotides read TGTGCCAGTAGAGGGACATTTGGGGGCTACACCTTC. Its translation: CASRGTFGGYTF.

The CDR3 coding sequence is TGCGCCAGCAGCTTAAGGCCTATTGACAGGGAAAGCACAGATACGCAGTATTTT. It translates to CASSLRPIDRESTDTQYF. The V gene is TRBV5-1, the J gene TRBJ2-3; TRBD1 aligns across 7 bases. The CDR3 is made up of 18 amino acids. With V trimmed by 2 bases and J by 0 bases, 12 bases remained unmatched. Germline V CDR1 and CDR2: SGHRS, YFSETQ.

The rearrangement uses TRBV7-9 and TRBJ2-7; D is undetermined. The CDR3 consists of 12 residues. Germline CDR1 SEHNR, CDR2 FQNEAQ (reference sequence). The V gene lost 1 base and the J gene lost 5 bases, with 6 bases spanning the gap. The CDR3 DNA reads as TGTGCCAGCAGCTTAGACTTGAACGAGCAGTACTTC. Protein: CASSLDLNEQYF.

The table lists this clone with a few counts. The chain couples TRBV28 to TRBJ1-1; weak D call: TRBD1 (5 bases). Germline V gene data show CDR1 as MDHEN and CDR2 as SYDVKM. The CDR3 contains 14 residues. The V and J ends lost 5 bases and 1 base respectively, with 11 bases between them. CDR3 protein: CASSLGGENTEAFF. In nucleotides, the CDR3 is TGTGCCAGCAGTCTGGGGGGAGAGAACACTGAAGCTTTCTTT.

The CDR3 DNA sequence: TGCGCCAGCAGCCGGGAGGACCCTCCCTACGAGCAGTACTTC. Translating it yields CASSREDPPYEQYF. The chain links TRBV5-1 to TRBJ2-7; 7 nucleotides line up with TRBD2. V dropped 4 bases and J dropped 2; count of bases not matched to a gene: 6. The CDR3 length is 14 residues. The germline V gene has CDR1 SGHRS and CDR2 YFSETQ. Full variable domain (rest looked up from reference TRBV5-1 and TRBJ2-7): KAGVTQTPRYLIKTRGQQVTLSCSPISGHRSVSWYQQTPGQGLQFLFEYFSETQRNKGNFPGRFSGRQFSNSRSEMNVSTLELGDSALYLCASSREDPPYEQYFGPGTRLTVT.

The chain employs TRBV5-4 and TRBJ2-1; the match to TRBD2 covers 13 bases. The CDR3 is made up of 18 amino acids. V lost 3 bases to trimming and J lost 2 bases; unmatched junction nucleotides: 8. The germline gives CDR1 SGHNT, CDR2 YYREEE (reference sequence). The CDR3 reads CASSSGLAGSRAYNEQFF. Written as DNA, the CDR3 is TGTGCCAGCAGCTCGGGACTAGCGGGATCTCGGGCCTACAATGAGCAGTTCTTC.

This clone was detected a few times. Distinct nucleotide sequences in the sample also encode this CDR3. The rearrangement links TRBV6-5 to TRBJ2-7; 11 bases map to TRBD1. V trimming: 2 bases; J trimming: 4 bases; junction bases outside the gene matches: 1. Germline CDR1 reads MNHEY; CDR2 reads SVGAGI. This CDR3 is 14 amino acids long. CDR3 in DNA: TGTGCCAGCAGTTACGGGACAGGGGGTTACGAGCAGTACTTC. It codes for CASSYGTGGYEQYF.

This sequence joins TRBV2 and TRBJ2-3; D gene ambiguous. The CDR3 loop spans 15 amino acids. The germline V and J ends were trimmed by 6 bases and 2 bases, with 15 bases remaining between them. Germline assignment: CDR1 SNHLY and CDR2 FYNNEI. The CDR3 DNA reads TGTGCCAGCAGAACCAGGTGGCGCGACACAGATACGCAGTATTTT. Translating it yields CASRTRWRDTDTQYF.

The chain joins TRBV11-2 to TRBJ1-2, with 7 bases identical to TRBD1. CDR1 SGHAT and CDR2 FQNNGV come from the germline V gene. This CDR3 is 13 amino acids long. V gave up 4 bases and J gave up 3 bases; unmatched junction bases: 2. The CDR3 bases are TGTGCCAGCAGCTCGGGACAGCACTATGGCTACACCTTC. It specifies CASSSGQHYGYTF.

V gene TRBV30 combines with J gene TRBJ1-2, with D possibly being TRBD1 (6 bases). Germline-derived CDR1 and CDR2 are GTSNPN and SVGIG (reference sequence). The CDR3 sequence is 14 residues long. The germline V and J ends were trimmed by 1 base and 7 bases, with 16 bases remaining between them. CDR3 nucleotide sequence: TGTGCCTGGAGTGGGGGCAGGGGCGGTGGTGGCTACACCTTC. This gives the protein CAWSGGRGGGGYTF.

This chain uses TRBV6-6 with TRBJ1-1, with D tentatively TRBD1 (5 bases). The germline V gene has CDR1 MNHNY and CDR2 SVGAGI (reference sequence). V dropped 5 bases and J dropped 1 base, with 8 bases sitting between them. The CDR3 contains 13 residues. CDR3 nucleotides: TGTGCCAGCAGTGGGGCAGGGAACACTGAAGCTTTCTTT. This translates into CASSGAGNTEAFF.